These 28 T cell receptor beta chains originate from one sample sequenced in a study of blood T cell repertoires in COVID-19. The repertoire was sequenced with immunoSEQ multiplex PCR; TCRdb's copy has only in-frame clones and lacks some. The sample records some 160,000 clones, more than 75% being singletons. Input material: peripheral blood. The source is a woman older than 75 with COVID-19, enrolled during active disease.

Written as DNA, the CDR3 is TGTGCCAGCAGCAGGAGGGACCTAAAGAACACTGAAGCTTTCTTT. Translating gives CASSRRDLKNTEAFF. The gene calls are TRBV13 and TRBJ1-1; possibly TRBD1 for D (5 bases). CDR3 length: 15 amino acids. V lost 5 bases, J lost 1 base, and 14 bases lay in between. CDR1 and CDR2 from the germline V gene are PRHDT and FYEKMQ (reference sequence).

This clone occurred once. The CDR3 spells CASSLELAAYNEQFF. The CDR3 DNA reads TGTGCCAGCAGCTTGGAGCTAGCGGCCTACAATGAGCAGTTCTTC. This rearrangement joins TRBV5-4 to TRBJ2-1; 7 bases fit TRBD2. CDR1 is SGHNT and CDR2 is YYREEE in the germline V gene (reference sequence). V trimming: 0 bases; J trimming: 2 bases; junction bases outside the gene matches: 2. This CDR3 has 15 amino acids.

This chain connects TRBV5-8 to TRBJ2-3, with a possible D match to TRBD2 (6 bases). Trimming removed 1 base from V and 1 base from J, with 7 bases in between. CDR1 and CDR2 (germline): SGHTS, YDEGEE. This CDR3 is 14 amino acids long. The CDR3 sequence is CASSLPGGTDTQYF. CDR3 in DNA: TGTGCCAGCAGCTTGCCGGGAGGCACAGATACGCAGTATTTT.

This chain connects TRBV4-3 to TRBJ1-1; no reliable D call. The CDR3 is 14 amino acids. Trimming pared 0 bases from V and 1 base from J, leaving 6 bases between. From germline, CDR1 is LGHNA and CDR2 YSLEER. This chain's CDR3 is CASSQDSGNTEAFF. The CDR3 nucleotides read TGCGCCAGCAGCCAAGATTCAGGGAACACTGAAGCTTTCTTT.

The chain employs TRBV3-1 (or the pseudogene TRBV3-2) and TRBJ2-5, with 8 bases aligning to TRBD2. The CDR3 runs to 15 residues. CDR1 is LGHDT, CDR2 YNNKEL, per germline (reference sequence). With 6 bases clipped from V and 2 bases from J, the junction kept 8 bases outside the gene matches. The DNA for the CDR3 is TGTGCCAGCAGTAACAGCGGGGGACCGCAAGAGACCCAGTACTTC. Protein sequence: CASSNSGGPQETQYF.

The genes are TRBV11-3 and TRBJ1-1; a possible D gene is TRBD1 (5 bases). V was trimmed by 4 bases and J by 11 bases, leaving 17 bases between them. Germline V CDR1 and CDR2: SGHNT, YENEEA. The CDR3 covers 13 residues. Here the CDR3 reads CASSSTGGSGAFF. In DNA form, the CDR3 reads TGTGCCAGCAGCTCGACCGGGGGTTCTGGGGCTTTCTTT.

The CDR3 sequence is CASRTSGRAVDEQFF. The CDR3 bases are TGTGCCAGCAGGACTAGCGGGAGGGCCGTGGATGAGCAGTTCTTC. V gene TRBV5-5 combines with J gene TRBJ2-1; 14 nucleotides agree with TRBD2. Trimming removed 5 bases from V and 8 bases from J; junction bases left unmatched: 6. The CDR3 length is 15 residues. Germline assignment: CDR1 SGHKS and CDR2 YYEKEE (reference sequence).

The chain carries TRBV19 and TRBJ2-5; possibly TRBD2 for D (5 bases). V was pared by 0 bases and J by 5 bases, with 16 bases between. Germline V gives CDR1 LNHDA, CDR2 SQIVND (reference sequence). This CDR3 spans 16 amino acids. In DNA, the CDR3 is TGTGCCAGTAGTATAGATACGGGATTAGGTTCGGAGACCCAGTACTTC. Its protein product is CASSIDTGLGSETQYF.

The chain recombines TRBV7-8 with TRBJ1-3, with D maybe TRBD1 (6 bases). Germline V gene data show CDR1 as SGHVS and CDR2 as FQNEAQ. With 8 bases removed from V and 2 bases from J, the gap between germline ends came to 16 bases. This CDR3 region has 15 residues. The CDR3 spells CASARIGDTGNTIYF. The CDR3 DNA reads TGTGCCAGCGCTAGAATCGGGGACACTGGAAACACCATATATTTT.

The rearrangement joins TRBV27 to TRBJ1-2; 7 bases are a match to TRBD1. CDR3 length equals 14 residues. Germline V gene data show CDR1 as MNHEY and CDR2 as SMNVEV (reference sequence). Trimming at V came to 4 bases and at J to 0 bases, leaving 2 bases not matched to a gene. The CDR3 region is CASSSTGANYGYTF. Written as DNA, the CDR3 is TGTGCCAGCAGTTCAACAGGGGCTAACTATGGCTACACCTTC.

The V and J genes are TRBV7-8 and TRBJ1-2; 7 nucleotides align to TRBD1. The V segment lost 5 bases and the J segment 4 bases; nucleotides outside the gene matches: 10. The germline V gene has CDR1 SGHVS and CDR2 FQNEAQ. The CDR3 extends over 15 amino acids. The CDR3 here is CASSPREGASYGYTF. The CDR3 region has the DNA TGTGCCAGCAGCCCCCGGGAGGGGGCAAGCTATGGCTACACCTTC.

This clone occurred once. The chain carries TRBV28 and TRBJ2-1; D may be TRBD2 (5 bases). V was pared by 8 bases and J by 9 bases, with 11 bases between. The CDR3 is 11 amino acids. Germline CDR1 reads MDHEN; CDR2 reads SYDVKM. CDR3 nucleotides: TGTGCCAGCGGGAGTAGTATTGAGCAGTTCTTC. Its translation is CASGSSIEQFF.

V gene TRBV14 combines with J gene TRBJ1-1, with D possibly being TRBD1 (5 bases). The CDR3 loop spans 15 amino acids. In germline, CDR1 is SGHDN, CDR2 FVKESK. V dropped 0 bases and J dropped 4 bases, with 12 bases sitting between them. The DNA for the CDR3 is TGTGCCAGCAGCCAAGATGGGGCAGGCCTCACTGAAGCTTTCTTT. Its protein is CASSQDGAGLTEAFF.

V usage is TRBV5-1 and J usage is TRBJ2-7, with D possibly matching TRBD1 (6 bases). Germline CDR1 SGHRS, CDR2 YFSETQ. This CDR3 region has 12 residues. V lost 8 bases to trimming and J lost 3 bases, with 12 bases between them. CDR3 in amino acids: CASPKQGYEQYF. The CDR3, as DNA: TGCGCCAGTCCGAAACAGGGCTACGAGCAGTACTTC. Full variable domain (outside the CDR3, taken from reference TRBV5-1 and TRBJ2-7): KAGVTQTPRYLIKTRGQQVTLSCSPISGHRSVSWYQQTPGQGLQFLFEYFSETQRNKGNFPGRFSGRQFSNSRSEMNVSTLELGDSALYLCASPKQGYEQYFGPGTRLTVT.

The J gene is TRBJ2-3, the V gene TRBV6-5; 7 bases line up with TRBD1. Germline V gene data show CDR1 as MNHEY and CDR2 as SVGAGI. There are 14 residues in the CDR3. V shed 6 bases and J 1 base; nucleotides not matched to a gene: 4. The CDR3 DNA is TGTGCCAGCAGGTGGGACAGAGGCACAGATACGCAGTATTTT. This codes for CASRWDRGTDTQYF.

This rearrangement joins TRBV28 to TRBJ2-2; 9 bases fit TRBD2. The CDR3 loop spans 15 amino acids. CDR1 is MDHEN, CDR2 SYDVKM, per germline. The J segment lost 3 bases and the V segment lost 7 bases, leaving 6 bases of the junction unmatched. CDR3 amino acids: CASTHSGRDTGELFF. In DNA form, the CDR3 reads TGTGCCAGCACCCATAGCGGGAGAGACACCGGGGAGCTGTTTTTT.

The chain employs TRBV4-3 and TRBJ1-2; the D is unclear. Germline V gene sequence: CDR1 LGHNA, CDR2 YSLEER. This CDR3 region has 15 residues. Trimming cost V 0 bases and J 0 bases, with 8 bases left between them. This CDR3 reads CASSQDSQTNYGYTF. The CDR3 DNA follows: TGCGCCAGCAGCCAAGACTCACAAACTAACTATGGCTACACCTTC.

The V and J genes are TRBV11-3 and TRBJ2-1, with TRBD2 identical over 11 bases. The J segment lost 3 bases and the V segment lost 5 bases, leaving 6 bases of the junction unmatched. The germline CDR1 and CDR2 sequences are SGHNT and YENEEA. The CDR3 extends over 16 amino acids. The CDR3 DNA sequence: TGTGCCAGCAGCCTCGGGACTAGCGGAGTCTACAATGAGCAGTTCTTC. It specifies CASSLGTSGVYNEQFF.

The J gene is TRBJ1-2, the V gene TRBV4-3, with 9 bases matching TRBD1. Trimming took 4 bases from V and 2 from J; bases not matched to a gene: 5. The germline V gene encodes CDR1 LGHNA and CDR2 YSLEER. The length of the CDR3 is 15 residues. The CDR3 coding sequence is TGCGCCAGCAGCCCTGGCGGGACAGGGAACTATGGCTACACCTTC. Translated: CASSPGGTGNYGYTF.

The rearrangement uses TRBV10-3 and TRBJ2-7; tentatively, D is TRBD1 (6 bases). The CDR3 loop spans 11 amino acids. CDR1 ENHRY and CDR2 SYGVKD come from the germline V gene. Trimming removed 4 bases from V and 7 bases from J, with 8 bases in between. The CDR3 DNA follows: TGTGCCATCAGTGGAGACAGGGAGCAGTACTTC. Protein product: CAISGDREQYF.

This clone occurred once. V is TRBV5-1 and J is TRBJ2-2; 8 bases are a match to TRBD1. Germline V gives CDR1 SGHRS, CDR2 YFSETQ. This CDR3 has 16 amino acids. V shed 4 bases, J shed 4 bases, and the junction held 9 bases outside the gene matches. CDR3 residues: CASSQGQGQITGELFF. CDR3 nucleotides: TGCGCCAGCAGCCAAGGACAGGGCCAAATCACCGGGGAGCTGTTTTTT.

The chain links TRBV19 to TRBJ1-4, with 7 positions matching TRBD1. The CDR3 consists of 15 residues. The J segment lost 3 bases and the V segment lost 10 bases, leaving 11 bases of the junction unmatched. Germline CDR1 reads LNHDA; CDR2 reads SQIVND (reference sequence). The CDR3 DNA reads as TGTGCCACCTCGGACAGGAGAACATCTAATGAAAAACTGTTTTTT. This translates into CATSDRRTSNEKLFF.

The J gene is TRBJ1-6, the V gene TRBV19; the match to TRBD1 covers 8 bases. The V and J ends lost 6 bases and 8 bases, in that order; junction bases with no gene match: 9. The germline CDR1 and CDR2 sequences are LNHDA and SQIVND (reference sequence). The length of the CDR3 is 15 residues. CDR3 DNA sequence: TGTGCCAGTAGCCCAGGACAGGGTCCTTATTCACCCCTCCACTTT. It translates to CASSPGQGPYSPLHF.

This chain links TRBV4-2 with TRBJ1-3, with TRBD1 as a possible D gene (6 bases). Trimming cost V 2 bases and J 0 bases, with 29 bases left between them. Per the germline V gene, CDR1 is LGHNA and CDR2 is YNFKEQ. This CDR3 region has 22 residues. CDR3 residues: CASSQISSATGPANPSGNTIYF. In nucleotides, the CDR3 is TGTGCCAGCAGCCAAATATCATCGGCGACAGGCCCTGCTAACCCCTCTGGAAACACCATATATTTT.

The chain uses TRBV9 and TRBJ2-2; the D gene is possibly TRBD2 (6 bases). The CDR3 totals 14 residues. Trimming shortened V by 6 bases and J by 5 bases, and 14 bases separated the two germline ends. CDR1 is SGDLS, CDR2 YYNGEE, per germline. This CDR3 is CASKTGVGTGELFF. DNA of the CDR3: TGTGCCAGCAAGACGGGAGTAGGTACCGGGGAGCTGTTTTTT.

The chain links TRBV19 to TRBJ2-5, with 12 bases identical to TRBD2. The CDR3 has 17 amino acids. Trimming at V came to 3 bases and at J to 2 bases, leaving 7 bases not matched to a gene. Germline V lookup: CDR1 LNHDA, CDR2 SQIVND (reference sequence). The CDR3 protein is CASSISSGRALQETQYF. CDR3 DNA: TGTGCCAGTAGTATCTCTAGCGGGAGGGCCCTGCAAGAGACCCAGTACTTC.

The J gene is TRBJ1-3, the V gene TRBV6-5; D unresolved. The germline gives CDR1 MNHEY, CDR2 SVGAGI. The CDR3 runs to 14 residues. V was pared by 7 bases and J by 0 bases, with 10 bases between. The CDR3, as DNA: TGTGCCAGCACTTTTGAGCCCTCTGGAAACACCATATATTTT. It yields the protein CASTFEPSGNTIYF.

This clone is a singleton in its sample. This chain joins TRBV2 and TRBJ1-5; possible D gene TRBD1, 5 bases. The germline V gene encodes CDR1 SNHLY and CDR2 FYNNEI. The germline V and J ends were trimmed by 1 base and 9 bases, with 10 bases remaining between them. The CDR3 length is 13 residues. This CDR3 reads CASSEDRYGPQHF. The CDR3 DNA sequence: TGTGCCAGCAGTGAAGACAGGTACGGGCCCCAGCATTTT.